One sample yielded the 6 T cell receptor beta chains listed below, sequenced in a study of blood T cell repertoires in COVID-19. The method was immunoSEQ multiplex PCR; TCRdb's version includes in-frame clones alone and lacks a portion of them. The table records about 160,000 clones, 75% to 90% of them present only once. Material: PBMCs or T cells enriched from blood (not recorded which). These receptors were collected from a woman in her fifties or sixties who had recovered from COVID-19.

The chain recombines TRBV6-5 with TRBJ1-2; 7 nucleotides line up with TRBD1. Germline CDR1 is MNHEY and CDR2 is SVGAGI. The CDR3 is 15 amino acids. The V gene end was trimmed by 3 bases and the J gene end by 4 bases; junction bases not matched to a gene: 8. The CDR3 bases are TGTGCCAGCAGTTATGGGCAGGGGGTAGGCTATGGCTACACCTTC. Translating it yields CASSYGQGVGYGYTF.

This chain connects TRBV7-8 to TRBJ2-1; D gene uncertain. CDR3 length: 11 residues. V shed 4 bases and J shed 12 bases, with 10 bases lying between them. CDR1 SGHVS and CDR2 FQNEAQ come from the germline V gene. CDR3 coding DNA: TGTGCCAGCAGCTACTCATCGGGGCAGTTCTTC. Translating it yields CASSYSSGQFF.

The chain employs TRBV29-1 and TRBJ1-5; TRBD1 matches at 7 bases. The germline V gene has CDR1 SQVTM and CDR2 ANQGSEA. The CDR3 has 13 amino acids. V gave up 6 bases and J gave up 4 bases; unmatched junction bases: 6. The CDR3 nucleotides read TGCAGCGTCGTCGACAGGGTAAATCAGCCCCAGCATTTT. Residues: CSVVDRVNQPQHF.

CDR3 coding DNA: TGTGCCAGCAGTTTAAGAACAGGGGGCCCCGGGGAGCTGTTTTTT. Its translation is CASSLRTGGPGELFF. The chain combines TRBV27 with TRBJ2-2; 9 nucleotides agree with TRBD1. Looked up from germline, CDR1 is MNHEY and CDR2 is SMNVEV (reference sequence). The CDR3 contains 15 residues. V shed 2 bases and J 6 bases; nucleotides not matched to a gene: 4.

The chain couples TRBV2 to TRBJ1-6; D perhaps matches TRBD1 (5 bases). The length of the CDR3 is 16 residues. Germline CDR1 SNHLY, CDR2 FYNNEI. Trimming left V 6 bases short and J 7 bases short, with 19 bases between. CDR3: CASREEGFWRNSPLHF. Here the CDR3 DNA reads TGTGCCAGCAGGGAGGAGGGGTTCTGGCGAAATTCACCCCTCCACTTT. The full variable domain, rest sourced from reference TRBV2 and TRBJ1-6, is EPEVTQTPSHQVTQMGQEVILRCVPISNHLYFYWYRQILGQKVEFLVSFYNNEISEKSEIFDDQFSVERPDGSNFTLKIRSTKLEDSAMYFCASREEGFWRNSPLHFGNGTRLTVT.

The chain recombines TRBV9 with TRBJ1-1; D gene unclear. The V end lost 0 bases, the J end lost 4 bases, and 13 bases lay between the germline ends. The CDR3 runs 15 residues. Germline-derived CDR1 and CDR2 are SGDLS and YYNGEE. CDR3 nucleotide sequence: TGTGCCAGCAGCGTAGTACCAGTTTCAGGCACTGAAGCTTTCTTT. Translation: CASSVVPVSGTEAFF.